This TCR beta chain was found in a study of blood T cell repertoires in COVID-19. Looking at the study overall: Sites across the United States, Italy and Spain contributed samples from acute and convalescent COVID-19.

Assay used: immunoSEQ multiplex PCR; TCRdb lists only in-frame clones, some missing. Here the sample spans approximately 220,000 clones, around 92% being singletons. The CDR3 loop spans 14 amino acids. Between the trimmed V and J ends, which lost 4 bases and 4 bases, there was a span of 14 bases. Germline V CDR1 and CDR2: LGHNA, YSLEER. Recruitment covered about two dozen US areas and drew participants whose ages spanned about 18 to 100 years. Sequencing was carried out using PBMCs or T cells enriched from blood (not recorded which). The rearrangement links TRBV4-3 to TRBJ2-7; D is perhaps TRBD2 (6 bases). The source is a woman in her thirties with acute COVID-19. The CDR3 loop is CASSPTSSTYEQYF. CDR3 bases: TGCGCCAGCAGCCCGACTAGTTCCACTTACGAGCAGTACTTC.